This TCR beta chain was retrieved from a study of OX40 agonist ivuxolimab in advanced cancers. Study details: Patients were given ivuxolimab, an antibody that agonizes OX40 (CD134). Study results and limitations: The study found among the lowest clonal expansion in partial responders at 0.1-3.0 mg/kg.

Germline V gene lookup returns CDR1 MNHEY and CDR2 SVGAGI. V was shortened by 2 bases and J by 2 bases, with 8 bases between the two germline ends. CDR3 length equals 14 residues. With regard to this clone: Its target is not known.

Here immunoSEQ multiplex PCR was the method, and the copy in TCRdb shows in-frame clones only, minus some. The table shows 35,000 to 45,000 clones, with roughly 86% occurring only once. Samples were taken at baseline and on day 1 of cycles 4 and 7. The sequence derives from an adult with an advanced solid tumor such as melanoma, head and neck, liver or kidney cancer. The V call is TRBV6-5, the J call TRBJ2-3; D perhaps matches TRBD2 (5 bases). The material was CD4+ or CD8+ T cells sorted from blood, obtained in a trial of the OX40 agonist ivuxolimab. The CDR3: CASSYGEFTDTQYF. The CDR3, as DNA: TGTGCCAGCAGTTACGGGGAGTTCACAGATACGCAGTATTTT.